The clone carrying this T cell receptor beta chain was recorded a few times. Its antigen is unknown. Germline CDR1 and CDR2: SGDLS and YYNGEE. This CDR3 has 14 residues. V was trimmed by 4 bases and J by 6 bases, leaving 17 bases between them. This specimen comes from a study of identical twins. Points from the study as a whole: Insertions were reduced in abundant cord blood beta clonotypes but not in memory repertoires.

A universal primer site was created by template switching, with the cDNA bearing unique molecular identifiers. Using its own MiXCR run on the 5' RACE reads, TCRdb lists one record per CDR3 protein. Of 540,000 or so distinct CDR3 sequences listed, approximately 20% are singletons. In addition, the sample was reused for a study of yellow fever vaccine responses in identical twins.

This chain links TRBV9 with TRBJ2-7; tentatively, D is TRBD1 (6 bases). The receptor comes from a woman aged 18 to 35 in good health. Sequenced: CD4+ T cells sorted from blood. The CDR3 DNA reads TGTGCCAGCAGCCCCCAGGCAGGGGCCCGCGAGCAGTACTTC. As protein: CASSPQAGAREQYF.